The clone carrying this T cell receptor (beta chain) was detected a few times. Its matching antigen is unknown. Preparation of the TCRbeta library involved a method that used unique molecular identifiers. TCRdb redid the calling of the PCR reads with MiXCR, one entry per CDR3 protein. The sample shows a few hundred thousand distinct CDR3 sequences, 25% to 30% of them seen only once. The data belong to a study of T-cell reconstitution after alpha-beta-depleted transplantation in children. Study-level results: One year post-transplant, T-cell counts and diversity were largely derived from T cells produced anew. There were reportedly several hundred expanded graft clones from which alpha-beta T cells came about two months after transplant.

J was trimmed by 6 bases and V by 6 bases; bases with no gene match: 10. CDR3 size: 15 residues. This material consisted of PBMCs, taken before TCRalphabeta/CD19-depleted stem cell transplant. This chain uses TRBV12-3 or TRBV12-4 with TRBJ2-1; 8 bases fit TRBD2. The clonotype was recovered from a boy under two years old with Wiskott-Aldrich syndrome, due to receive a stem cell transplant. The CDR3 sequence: CASSHRLAGTNEQFF. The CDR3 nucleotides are TGTGCCAGCAGCCACCGATTAGCGGGGACCAATGAGCAGTTCTTC.